A single sample is the source of the 3 T cell receptor beta chains below, sequenced in a study of shared clonotypes between healthy human individuals. TCRdb keeps only in-frame clones here, not all; method: immunoSEQ multiplex PCR. The repertoire holds roughly 530,000 clones, 90% to 96% seen once, with 0.06% in the top ten. Sequenced input: naive CD4+ T cells sorted from blood. Documented subset: CD45RA+ positively selected. The receptor set was obtained from a woman aged 25 to 45 in good health.

This rearrangement joins TRBV2 to TRBJ2-3; 10 nucleotides agree with TRBD2. Germline assignment: CDR1 SNHLY and CDR2 FYNNEI. V lost 6 bases to trimming and J lost 4 bases; unmatched junction nucleotides: 13. The CDR3 runs 17 residues. The CDR3 protein is CASRDPLAGEGPDTQYF. CDR3 sequence (DNA): TGTGCCAGCAGGGACCCTCTAGCGGGAGAGGGTCCAGATACGCAGTATTTT.

This chain links TRBV19 with TRBJ2-3; 10 positions agree with TRBD1. The J segment lost 1 base and the V segment lost 4 bases, leaving 2 bases of the junction unmatched. CDR1 and CDR2 from the germline V gene are LNHDA and SQIVND (reference sequence). This CDR3 spans 15 amino acids. The chain's CDR3 is CASSRDRGGTDTQYF. The DNA for the CDR3 is TGTGCCAGTAGTAGGGACAGGGGTGGCACAGATACGCAGTATTTT.

V gene TRBV19 combines with J gene TRBJ2-5, with TRBD2 matching over 10 bases. CDR3 length: 15 amino acids. Germline lookup yields CDR1 LNHDA and CDR2 SQIVND (reference sequence). The V gene end was trimmed by 6 bases and the J gene end by 0 bases; junction bases not matched to a gene: 4. CDR3 residues: CASRDSGRYQETQYF. In DNA form, the CDR3 reads TGTGCCAGTAGAGATAGCGGGAGGTACCAAGAGACCCAGTACTTC. The whole variable domain, filled in from reference TRBV19 and TRBJ2-5, reads DGGITQSPKYLFRKEGQNVTLSCEQNLNHDAMYWYRQDPGQGLRLIYYSQIVNDFQKGDIAEGYSVSREKKESFPLTVTSAQKNPTAFYLCASRDSGRYQETQYFGPGTRLLVL.